The T cell receptor (beta chain) under discussion was sequenced for a study of long-term antiretroviral therapy in people with HIV. Findings and limits, study-wide: The ART regimens used between 2004 and 2017 may be less effective than current ones.

Comments on this clone: Its antigen is as yet unknown.

V lost 0 bases and J 3 bases, leaving 12 bases between the germline ends. The CDR3 is 14 amino acids. The germline CDR1 and CDR2 sequences are GTSNPN and SVGIG (reference sequence). One or more pre-ART and two or more post-ART PBMC samples were available from each donor. Samples held about 0.9-11 million cryopreserved PBMC, and DNA extraction followed. Version v3.0 of the immunoSEQ assay ran at survey level. The protocol was immunoSEQ multiplex PCR, while the TCRdb copy is restricted to in-frame clones and leaves out a portion. Here the sample spans fewer than 30,000 clones, roughly 80% being singletons.

The sequence was obtained from a man in his thirties or forties with HIV. Sequenced material: unsorted PBMCs, taken 0.7 years before starting antiretroviral therapy. The chain joins TRBV30 to TRBJ2-7, with D hard to call. CDR3 bases: TGTGCCTGGAGTGTAGGTGCGGTGCGCTACGAGCAGTACTTC. This encodes CAWSVGAVRYEQYF.